These T cell receptor beta chains were read from a single sample in a study of T-cell reconstitution after alpha-beta-depleted transplantation in children. TCRdb used MiXCR to reprocess the PCR reads, holding one entry per CDR3 protein. The sample records about 640,000 distinct CDR3 sequences, 16% being singletons. Source: PBMCs from the stem cell graft donor, taken from the stem cell graft. The receptors were gathered from a human donor who donated a stem cell graft to a child with acute myeloid leukemia. Each CDR3 is given with its conserved first and last residue. A D gene is named only where the DNA matches it firmly. Clone size is given for some rows only: seen once, a few or many times, or a class if the clone is expanded.

j_call,d_call,v_call,clone_size,cdr3_nt,cdr3_aa
TRBJ2-3,TRBD2,TRBV9,few,TGTGCCAGCAGCGTGAACCCTAGCGGGGGTCTCACAGATACGCAGTATTTT,CASSVNPSGGLTDTQYF
TRBJ1-1,NA,TRBV6-4,few,TGTGCCAGCAGGGTAGGACACTTGAACACTGAAGCTTTCTTT,CASRVGHLNTEAFF
TRBJ2-7,NA,TRBV29-1,many,TGCAGCGTTGAAGACCTCCAGGGATCCTCCTACGAGCAGTACTTC,CSVEDLQGSSYEQYF
TRBJ2-2,NA,TRBV9,few,TGTGCCAGCAGCGTAGGGGACCTCGGAAACACCGGGGAGCTGTTTTTT,CASSVGDLGNTGELFF
TRBJ2-7,TRBD2,TRBV7-6,NA,TGTGCCAGCAGCTCCGGGGGGGGGGCAGCCTCCTACGAGCAGTACTTC,CASSSGGGAASYEQYF
TRBJ1-1,NA,TRBV12-3/TRBV12-4,many,TGTGCCAGCAGTGCAGATCCGGTGAACACTGAAGCTTTCTTT,CASSADPVNTEAFF
TRBJ1-6,NA,TRBV6-2/TRBV6-3,few,TGTGCCAGCAGTTACCGGATGAGCTCCTATAATTCACCCCTCCACTTT,CASSYRMSSYNSPLHF
TRBJ1-5,NA,TRBV6-1,few,TGTGCCAGCAGTGTCCCTCCCGACAGTTATAGCAATCAGCCCCAGCATTTT,CASSVPPDSYSNQPQHF
TRBJ2-1,TRBD2,TRBV27,NA,TGTGCCAGCAGTTTAAGGGTCGGTGGCGGGGGGCATTACAATGAGCAGTTCTTC,CASSLRVGGGGHYNEQFF
TRBJ1-1,NA,TRBV7-3,few,TGTGCCAGCAGCCCCAGGCCAGGGGCGAACACTGAAGCTTTCTTT,CASSPRPGANTEAFF
TRBJ2-2,NA,TRBV19,NA,TGTGCCAGTACCCGGGAGCTGTTTTTT,CASTRELFF
TRBJ2-3,TRBD2,TRBV5-1,NA,TGCGCCAGCAGTCCGGTGGAACTTGGGCGGGGGGCCACAGATACGCAGTATTTT,CASSPVELGRGATDTQYF
TRBJ1-2,NA,TRBV15,many,TGTGCCACCAGCAGGGGTGGGACGTACTATGGCTACACCTTC,CATSRGGTYYGYTF
TRBJ1-1,TRBD1,TRBV14,NA,TGTGCCAGCAGCCAAATACAGGGGGGGAGAACTGAAGCTTTCTTT,CASSQIQGGRTEAFF
TRBJ1-2,TRBD1,TRBV4-3,many,TGCGCCAGCAGTTACGGACAGGGGAATGGGAATGGCTACACCTTC,CASSYGQGNGNGYTF
TRBJ2-1,NA,TRBV20-1,many,TGCAGTGCTAGAGAAGGGCAGGGATTCAATGAGCAGTTCTTC,CSAREGQGFNEQFF
TRBJ2-2,NA,TRBV7-2,NA,TGTGCCAGCAGCTCCAAGGGGTACACCGGGGAGCTGTTTTTT,CASSSKGYTGELFF
TRBJ1-4,NA,TRBV5-5,NA,TGTGCCAGCAGCCAGGACCCATATGAAAAACTGTTTTTT,CASSQDPYEKLFF
TRBJ2-7,NA,TRBV6-2/TRBV6-3,NA,TGTGCCAGCAGGGGGGCCGATTTGGCCTACGAGCAGTACTTC,CASRGADLAYEQYF
TRBJ2-5,NA,TRBV29-1,many,TGCAGCGTCGCCCCCCGGGGAAACCAAGAGACCCAGTACTTC,CSVAPRGNQETQYF
TRBJ1-4,NA,TRBV7-9,NA,TGTGCCAGCAGCTTATCTCGGGGCATAGGTGAAAAACTGTTTTTT,CASSLSRGIGEKLFF
TRBJ2-2,TRBD1,TRBV5-5,NA,TGTGCCAGCAGCTCCGAGACAGGGGCCGGTAGCACCGGGGAGCTGTTTTTT,CASSSETGAGSTGELFF
TRBJ2-3,NA,TRBV29-1,many,TGCAGCGTTGGAGAAAATCCACGCACAGATACGCAGTATTTT,CSVGENPRTDTQYF
TRBJ1-6,NA,TRBV13,few,TGTGCCAGCAGCCTCCTCGGGGTTCCCAATTCACCCCTCCACTTT,CASSLLGVPNSPLHF
TRBJ1-1,NA,TRBV20-1,many,TGCAGTGCTAGAGATCAAAGGGTAGTTGGCACTGAAGCTTTCTTT,CSARDQRVVGTEAFF
TRBJ2-1,NA,TRBV7-2,few,TGTGCCAGCAGCCCAACCAGGGGTGGGGGAACCTGGAATGAGCAGTTCTTC,CASSPTRGGGTWNEQFF
TRBJ2-1,NA,TRBV9,NA,TGTGCCAGCAGCGTAGTAGGGGCAGGGGCCTACAATGAGCAGTTCTTC,CASSVVGAGAYNEQFF
TRBJ2-7,NA,TRBV18,few,TGTGCCAGCTCGCCGAACAGGGCTCGCGAGCAGTACTTC,CASSPNRAREQYF
TRBJ2-1,TRBD1,TRBV5-1,many,TGCGCCAGCAGCTCGGGACAGGGGAATGAGCAGTTCTTC,CASSSGQGNEQFF
TRBJ2-1,NA,TRBV15,many,TGTGCCACCTTTGCCGGGCAGGGTGGTAATGAGCAGTTCTTC,CATFAGQGGNEQFF
TRBJ2-1,NA,TRBV7-6,NA,TGTGCCAGCAGCCGTCTCACCCCCGGGACTGCCTTCAATGAGCAGTTCTTC,CASSRLTPGTAFNEQFF
TRBJ2-5,TRBD1,TRBV7-9,NA,TGTGCCAGCAGCTTAGGGACAGGGGATTTGTACTTC,CASSLGTGDLYF
TRBJ2-2,TRBD1,TRBV11-2,NA,TGTGCCAGCAGCCGCCGCCCTACGGGGACAGGGGGAACCGGGGAGCTGTTTTTT,CASSRRPTGTGGTGELFF
TRBJ2-7,TRBD2,TRBV5-5,many,TGTGCCAGCAGCCGCGGGGGGTACGAGCAGTACTTC,CASSRGGYEQYF
TRBJ2-3,TRBD1,TRBV5-1,few,TGCGCCAGCAGCTCAAGGACAGGACTTGCAGATACGCAGTATTTT,CASSSRTGLADTQYF
TRBJ2-7,TRBD1,TRBV20-1,few,TGCAGTGCCAAAAGGGACGACAGGGAAGTCCACGAGCAGTACTTC,CSAKRDDREVHEQYF
TRBJ2-7,TRBD1,TRBV20-1,many,TGCAGTGCTAGGGGACAGGGAGATCGGGAGCAGTACTTC,CSARGQGDREQYF
TRBJ1-2,NA,TRBV27,NA,TGTGCCAGCAGCCCTCCGGGGGGTAGTGGCTACACCTTC,CASSPPGGSGYTF
TRBJ1-1,NA,TRBV6-2/TRBV6-3,NA,TGTGCCAGCAGTCGAAGTTACACTGAAGCTTTCTTT,CASSRSYTEAFF
TRBJ1-1,TRBD1,TRBV5-1,many,TGCGCCAGCAGCTCCGGGACAGGGAAAACTGAAGCTTTCTTT,CASSSGTGKTEAFF
TRBJ2-1,NA,TRBV24-1,many,TGTGCCACCAGTGATTTAAGCGATGAGCAGTTCTTC,CATSDLSDEQFF
TRBJ2-1,TRBD2,TRBV2,NA,TGTGCCAGCAGTAAGGGGCTAGCGGGGGGCCACTTC,CASSKGLAGGHF
TRBJ1-2,NA,TRBV7-2,many,TGTGCCAGCGAAACCGCAGAGGTCTATGGCTACACCTTC,CASETAEVYGYTF
TRBJ1-1,NA,TRBV6-6,few,TGTGCCAGCTTGGGAAGGGGCACTGAAGCTTTCTTT,CASLGRGTEAFF
TRBJ1-2,NA,TRBV7-9,NA,TGTGCCAGCAGCTTAGCCCAGACATCACCTAACTATGGCTACACCTTC,CASSLAQTSPNYGYTF
TRBJ1-1,TRBD1,TRBV6-2/TRBV6-3,NA,TGTGCCAGCAGTTCCAACCGACAGGGCCGTAACACTGAAGCTTTCTTT,CASSSNRQGRNTEAFF
TRBJ2-2,NA,TRBV7-9,few,TGTGCCAGCAGCTTAGCTTCCAATCCCACCCGGGAGCTGTTTTTT,CASSLASNPTRELFF
TRBJ2-1,NA,TRBV11-2,NA,TGTGCCAGCAGCGTTAACAGGAATGAGCAGTTCTTC,CASSVNRNEQFF
TRBJ2-1,NA,TRBV27,many,TGTGCCAGCAGTCCCCCGGCCTACAATGAGCAGTTCTTC,CASSPPAYNEQFF
TRBJ2-1,TRBD2,TRBV5-1,few,TGCGCCAGCAGCACCCTAGCGGGGGCATCCAATGAGCAGTTCTTC,CASSTLAGASNEQFF
TRBJ1-5,NA,TRBV27,NA,TGTGCCAGCAGTAGTTGGGGGGTACAGGGCAATCAGCCCCAGCATTTT,CASSSWGVQGNQPQHF
TRBJ1-1,TRBD1,TRBV28,NA,TGTGCCAGCAGTTTTCCGGGACAGGTAGTGCCTGAAGCTTTCTTT,CASSFPGQVVPEAFF
TRBJ1-3,TRBD1,TRBV12-3/TRBV12-4,few,TGTGCCAGCAGTCTGAGGGGGCTGGAAGGAAACACCATATATTTT,CASSLRGLEGNTIYF
TRBJ1-2,NA,TRBV7-9,NA,TGTGCCAGCTTTGGGCCAGAGAAACGAGCTAACTATGGCTACACCTTC,CASFGPEKRANYGYTF
TRBJ2-3,NA,TRBV24-1,NA,TGTGCCACCACGGGCGGGGGCACAGATACGCAGTATTTT,CATTGGGTDTQYF